This TCR beta chain was sequenced in a study of early T cells in non-severe SARS-CoV-2 infection. Study-wide context: The input, bulk RNA from unsorted whole blood, was sequenced, and chains were unpaired.

Unique molecular identifier tags were affixed to discrete cDNA molecules. TCRdb reanalysed the 5' RACE reads using MiXCR and keeps one entry per CDR3 protein. The sample lists some 78,000 distinct CDR3 sequences, approximately 13% occurring once. The TCR originated in an adult who was a healthcare worker with PCR-confirmed SARS-CoV-2 infection or an uninfected control (not recorded which). Sequencing was carried out using whole blood.

CDR3 residues: CASSSGLAGVGVDTQYF. The CDR3 DNA follows: TGTGCCAGCAGCTCAGGACTAGCGGGAGTGGGCGTGGATACGCAGTATTTT. The chain joins TRBV7-6 to TRBJ2-3; 13 positions agree with TRBD2. The CDR3 sequence is 17 residues long. J was trimmed by 6 bases and V by 4 bases; bases with no gene match: 10. Germline CDR1 SGHVS, CDR2 FNYEAQ.